Following are 32 T cell receptor delta chains from one sample sequenced in a study of γδ T cells in repeated Plasmodium falciparum infection. Vgamma9/Vdelta2+ and Vdelta2-negative gammadelta T cells were flow-sorted from PBMC for bulk sequencing. TCRdb re-called the multiplex PCR reads using CATT. The sample has roughly 90,000 delta-chain clones; approximately 0.92% are singletons. Sequencing used gamma-delta T cells from blood. The receptors were gathered from a pool of human donors (malaria-infected and uninfected, not separated).

In the case of this clone: The TCRdb protein comes from a much larger clone and disagrees with this DNA's translation at residue 16, likely due to a read error; the protein given here is derived from the DNA. The chain joins TRDV1 to TRDJ1; 12 bases align to TRDD3. TCRdb records no J gene; here it was assigned by comparing the DNA to germline. The CDR3 consists of 22 residues. CDR1 is TSWWSYY and CDR2 is QGS in the germline V gene. J lost 2 bases, V lost 2 bases, and 21 bases had no gene match. The CDR3 spells CALGENDLLSKLGDTRTDKLIF. CDR3 DNA: TGTGCTCTTGGGGAAAATGACCTCCTTTCCAAACTGGGGGATACTCGTACCGATAAACTCATCTTT.

This clone was counted only a few times. This DNA translates differently at residue 4 from the TCRdb protein, which is that of a much larger clone; a read error is likely, and the protein shown is the DNA's own translation. The chain carries TRDV2 and TRDJ3; D is ambiguous. As TCRdb names no J gene, one was assigned here on the basis of a DNA match to germline. The CDR3 runs to 16 residues. The germline CDR1 and CDR2 sequences are GEAIGNYY and EKD. V gave up 5 bases and J gave up 3 bases, with 13 bases separating them. The DNA of the CDR3 is TGTGCCTGTGGTCCCAAAAGCTACTGGGACACCCGACAGATGTTTTTC. It codes for CACGPKSYWDTRQMFF.

This clone was detected many times. Other DNA sequences of this sample code for an identical CDR3. The chain is built from TRDV1 and TRDJ1; D perhaps matches TRDD3 (5 bases). The CDR3 consists of 15 residues. Germline V gene lookup returns CDR1 TSWWSYY and CDR2 QGS. The V end lost 5 bases, the J end lost 10 bases, and 23 bases lay between the germline ends. The DNA for the CDR3 is TGTGCTCTTGGGCCTCGACGGTGGGGAATCGAGGGACTCATCTTT. The encoded protein is CALGPRRWGIEGLIF.

As concerns this clone: The mismatch at residue 7 between this DNA's translation and the TCRdb protein of a much larger clone likely reflects a read error; the protein shown is translated from the DNA. This chain joins TRDV1 and TRDJ1; 8 bases are a match to TRDD3. CDR3 length: 21 residues. With 2 bases clipped from V and 1 base from J, the junction kept 21 bases outside the gene matches. CDR1 is TSWWSYY and CDR2 is QGS in the germline V gene. The CDR3 sequence: CALGERTRAHWGSFPTDKLIF. The CDR3, as DNA: TGTGCTCTTGGGGAAAGGACGAGAGCCCACTGGGGGTCCTTCCCCACCGATAAACTCATCTTT.

The sample holds a few counts of this clone. TCRdb records a much larger clone's protein for this DNA, with a difference at residue 4 that likely arises from a read error; the protein given is the translation of the DNA. The chain employs TRDV2 and TRDJ1; D possibly corresponds to TRDD3 (5 bases). The CDR3 totals 15 residues. Germline V lookup: CDR1 GEAIGNYY, CDR2 EKD. The CDR3 sequence is CACNTLGENTDKLIF. CDR3 DNA: TGTGCCTGTAACACCTTAGGGGAGAACACCGATAAACTCATCTTT.

A word on this clone: A far more abundant clone sits one base away, making this likely a read error. Additional DNA sequences in this sample encode the identical CDR3. The J segment was not called; the V segment is TRDV1; whether TRDD3, the table's D call, matches the DNA was not checked. The CDR3 totals 19 residues. Germline values: CDR1 TSWWSYY, CDR2 QGS. The CDR3 loop is CALGDPGPPHPLCTDKLIF. In DNA form, the CDR3 reads TGTGCTCTTGGGGATCCGGGACCCCCACACCCCCTTTGCACCGATAAACTCATCTTC.

In regard to this clone: The likely explanation is a read error, given a far larger clone one base away. Other DNA sequences in the sample encode the same CDR3. The chain employs TRDV2 and TRDJ1; 11 nucleotides agree with TRDD3. With 4 bases clipped from V and 8 bases from J, the junction kept 41 bases outside the gene matches. The CDR3 is 25 amino acids. Germline V lookup: CDR1 GEAIGNYY, CDR2 EKD. The CDR3 sequence is CACESVRSVPQTLGDTQGEPRKLIF. In DNA, the CDR3 is TGTGCCTGTGAAAGTGTTCGATCAGTGCCTCAGACGCTGGGGGATACTCAGGGGGAACCTAGAAAACTCATCTTT.

The sample holds a few counts of this clone. The protein TCRdb gives is from a much larger clone and does not agree with this DNA's translation at residue 8, likely a read error; the protein shown here comes from the DNA. As DNA, the CDR3 is TGTGCCTGTGACACACTCTGGAGGCCACACACCGATAAACTCATCTTT. It yields the protein CACDTLWRPHTDKLIF. The chain couples TRDV2 to TRDJ1; D gene unclear. CDR3 size: 16 residues. Trimming removed 1 base from V and 0 bases from J, with 14 bases in between. Germline CDR1 and CDR2: GEAIGNYY and EKD.

A remark on this clone: This likely stems from a read error, as it lies one base from a far larger clone. Other nucleotide sequences from this sample produce the same CDR3. The V gene is TRDV1, the J gene TRDJ1, with 11 positions matching TRDD3. TCRdb gives no J gene; it was assigned here by matching the DNA to germline. Germline lookup yields CDR1 TSWWSYY and CDR2 QGS. V trimming: 3 bases; J trimming: 1 base; junction bases outside the gene matches: 22. The CDR3 runs to 22 residues. CDR3 sequence (DNA): TGTGCTCTTGGGGATTCTTCCTTCCTCGGAAGGGTGTGGGGGATACGCACCGATAAACTCATCTTT. Its translation: CALGDSSFLGRVWGIRTDKLIF.

With regard to this clone: The amino acid sequence in TCRdb belongs to a much larger clone and departs from this DNA's translation at residue 3, likely a sequencing read error; the sequence shown is translated from the DNA. This chain links TRDV2 with TRDJ1; 10 bases fit TRDD3. The J gene was missing in TCRdb and was found by matching the end of the DNA to germline. CDR1 GEAIGNYY and CDR2 EKD come from the germline V gene. CDR3 length: 16 amino acids. CDR3 in amino acids: CAYDSLGDSATDKLIF. The CDR3 nucleotides are TGTGCCTATGACTCACTGGGGGATTCAGCCACCGATAAACTCATCTTT.

This clone was counted a few times. TCRdb attributes to this sequence the protein of a much larger clone, which differs from the DNA translation at residue 9; a read error is likely, and the protein displayed is translated from the DNA. This rearrangement joins TRDV1 to TRDJ1; 8 bases map to TRDD3. TCRdb gives no J gene; it was assigned here by matching the DNA to germline. Germline values: CDR1 TSWWSYY, CDR2 QGS. CDR3 size: 16 residues. V lost 4 bases and J lost 6; bases outside the gene matches: 13. This CDR3 reads CALGGFLRAGGNKLIF. CDR3 coding DNA: TGTGCTCTTGGGGGCTTCCTTAGGGCTGGGGGAAATAAACTCATCTTT.

This clone was detected a few times. This DNA's translation differs at residue 5 from TCRdb's protein, which comes from a much larger clone; a read error is likely, and the protein shown is translated from the DNA. The rearrangement links TRDV1 to TRDJ1; TRDD3 agrees at 10 bases. TCRdb is silent on the J gene; assignment here came from matching the DNA to germline. CDR1 TSWWSYY and CDR2 QGS come from the germline V gene. Trimming at V came to 4 bases and at J to 0 bases, leaving 17 bases not matched to a gene. This CDR3 has 20 residues. CDR3 nucleotides: TGTGCTCTTGGGGGACCTTCTTACCTTACTGGGGGATGTTACACCGATAAACTCATCTTT. Encoded protein: CALGGPSYLTGGCYTDKLIF.

Concerning this clone itself: The mismatch at residue 8 between this DNA's translation and the TCRdb protein of a much larger clone likely reflects a read error; the protein shown is translated from the DNA. V and J are TRDV1 and TRDJ1, with 8 bases fitting TRDD3. The J gene, left out of TCRdb, was set here by checking the DNA against germline. CDR1 is TSWWSYY, CDR2 QGS, per germline. This CDR3 has 21 amino acids. The ends lost 5 bases at V and 0 bases at J; junction bases unmatched: 23. CDR3 in amino acids: CALGIRPFRYWGVPYTDKLIF. The DNA for the CDR3 is TGTGCTCTTGGGATTCGGCCTTTCCGCTACTGGGGGGTTCCGTACACCGATAAACTCATCTTT.

Details on this clone: With only one base between it and a far larger clone, this is likely a read error. This sample also contains other DNA sequences that code for the same CDR3. The V gene reported is TRDV1; the J gene is uncalled; TRDD3 reflects the table's D call only, with no check against the DNA. CDR1 is TSWWSYY and CDR2 is QGS in the germline V gene. The CDR3 runs to 19 residues. Written as DNA, the CDR3 is TGTGCTCTTGGGGAACGCTTGCTGTACTGGGGGATTACTACCGATAAACTCATCTTC. As protein: CALGERLLYWGITTDKLIF.

This clone was picked up many times. V and J are TRDV2 and TRDJ1, with 8 bases aligning to TRDD3. Per the germline V gene, CDR1 is GEAIGNYY and CDR2 is EKD. V was pared by 0 bases and J by 6 bases, with 17 bases of the junction left unmatched. The CDR3 loop spans 18 amino acids. Here the CDR3 reads CACDTIHLGEHTDYKLIF. CDR3 in DNA: TGTGCCTGTGACACCATTCATCTGGGGGAGCATACGGATTATAAACTCATCTTT.

With respect to this clone: This DNA's translation and the protein TCRdb lists, from a much larger clone, do not match at residue 5, likely due to a read error; the protein shown is translated from the DNA. The chain joins TRDV1 to TRDJ1; no clear D. No J gene was available from TCRdb, and it was assigned here by a germline match of the DNA. The CDR3 covers 19 residues. Looked up from germline, CDR1 is TSWWSYY and CDR2 is QGS. In nucleotides, the CDR3 is TGTGCTCTTGGGAAACTAGAGTCGTCCCGGTCCTTTATTACCGATAAACTCATCTTT. As protein: CALGKLESSRSFITDKLIF.

This clone has only a few counts. It is likely a read error: a sequence one base away is far more abundant. Distinct nucleotide sequences in the sample also encode this CDR3. This chain joins TRDV1 and TRDJ1; no clear D. V gave up 2 bases and J gave up 0 bases, with 19 bases separating them. Germline CDR1 is TSWWSYY and CDR2 is QGS. CDR3 length: 18 amino acids. CDR3 amino acids: CALGETGTVVQNTDKLIF. CDR3 nucleotides: TGTGCTCTTGGGGAAACGGGAACGGTCGTGCAAAACACCGATAAACTCATCTTT.

A word on this clone: TCRdb's protein for this DNA is that of a much larger clone and differs from the translation at residue 3, likely a read error; the protein shown is the DNA translation. The genes are TRDV2 and TRDJ3; TRDD3 is a possible D gene (6 bases). Germline lookup yields CDR1 GEAIGNYY and CDR2 EKD. There are 19 residues in the CDR3. CDR3 in amino acids: CAFDTSRGTGSWDTRQMFF. CDR3 nucleotide sequence: TGTGCCTTTGACACAAGTAGGGGGACAGGCTCCTGGGACACCCGACAGATGTTTTTC.

This clone was observed a handful of times. It is likely a read error: a sequence one base away is far more abundant. This CDR3 is also generated by other DNA sequences in the sample. The V call is TRDV1, the J call TRDJ1; TRDD2 aligns across 8 bases. The CDR3 has 18 amino acids. The V and J ends lost 5 bases and 8 bases, in that order; junction bases with no gene match: 22. Germline V gene data show CDR1 as TSWWSYY and CDR2 as QGS. CDR3 protein: CALGYLPRDKGYWGKLIF. The CDR3 nucleotides read TGTGCTCTTGGGTACCTTCCTAGGGATAAGGGGTATTGGGGAAAACTCATCTTT.

This clone is medium-sized in the sample. Other nucleotide sequences from this sample produce the same CDR3. The chain links TRDV1 to TRDJ1, with TRDD3 matching 11 bases. CDR1 is TSWWSYY, CDR2 QGS, per germline. V was pared by 9 bases and J by 0 bases, with 24 bases of the junction left unmatched. CDR3 size: 21 residues. CDR3 sequence (DNA): TGTGCTCTCCGCCGTCTAATCTGGGGGATACAGGGAGGCCAGTACACCGATAAACTCATCTTT. Protein: CALRRLIWGIQGGQYTDKLIF.

In this sample, this clone turned up many times. Being one base from a much bigger clone, this may be a read error. Other DNA sequences within the sample encode an identical CDR3. The chain joins TRDV2 to TRDJ1; TRDD3 matches 8 bases. Losses at the gene ends were 0 bases for V and 0 bases for J; bases not matched to a gene: 2. In germline, CDR1 is GEAIGNYY, CDR2 EKD. The CDR3 is made up of 15 amino acids. The DNA for the CDR3 is TGTGCCTGTGACACCGTTGGGGGATACACCGATAAACTCATCTTT. This codes for CACDTVGGYTDKLIF.

The chain is built from TRDV1 and TRDJ1, with 8 bases aligning to TRDD3. TCRdb is silent on the J gene; assignment here came from matching the DNA to germline. V lost 8 bases and J lost 0; bases outside the gene matches: 20. This CDR3 region has 19 residues. CDR1 and CDR2 from the germline V gene are TSWWSYY and QGS. CDR3 nucleotide sequence: TGTGCTCTTAGGGTCGGGGCTGGGGGACCCCCGTCGTACACCGATAAACTCATCTTT. Its protein product is CALRVGAGGPPSYTDKLIF.

Turning to this clone: TCRdb pairs this DNA with a much larger clone's protein that differs at residue 6, likely a read error; the protein shown was translated from the DNA. The rearrangement joins TRDV2 to TRDJ1, with a weak D call TRDD3 (5 bases). V dropped 0 bases and J dropped 2 bases, with 21 bases sitting between them. The germline CDR1 and CDR2 sequences are GEAIGNYY and EKD. The CDR3 runs 18 residues. The CDR3 loop is CACDTMTVGARGTDKLIF. DNA of the CDR3: TGTGCCTGTGACACCATGACTGTAGGAGCCCGGGGGACCGATAAACTCATCTTT.

A few counts support this clone. TCRdb shows a much larger clone's protein in place of this DNA's translation, and the two differ at residue 14, likely through a read error; the protein shown is translated from the DNA. The gene calls are TRDV2 and TRDJ1; TRDD3 matches at 12 bases. TCRdb does not report a J gene; here it was assigned by matching the DNA to germline references. The CDR3 is 18 residues long. Germline lookup yields CDR1 GEAIGNYY and CDR2 EKD. The CDR3 here is CACDKKYWGILVTGKLIF. The CDR3, as DNA: TGTGCCTGTGACAAGAAGTACTGGGGGATACTGGTAACCGGTAAACTCATCTTT.

In the case of this clone: This DNA's translation and the protein TCRdb lists, from a much larger clone, do not match at residue 5, likely due to a read error; the protein shown is translated from the DNA. V is TRDV1 and J is TRDJ1; 10 positions agree with TRDD3. Germline CDR1 and CDR2: TSWWSYY and QGS. J gave up 0 bases and V 4 bases, and 35 bases lay outside the gene matches. This CDR3 has 26 amino acids. CDR3 in DNA: TGTGCTCTTGGGGGTCGACGGAGGCCTAACTGGGGGATGATGATTGACCTGGGTCTATACACCGATAAACTCATCTTT. This sequence encodes CALGGRRRPNWGMMIDLGLYTDKLIF.

This clone was seen repeatedly, ten times or more. The protein that TCRdb holds for this DNA derives from a much larger clone and differs from the translated DNA at residue 7, which likely indicates a read error; the protein shown here is translated from the DNA. This chain links TRDV2 with TRDJ1; 8 bases are shared with TRDD3. The J gene was not available in TCRdb and was assigned here by matching the DNA to germline segments. Germline V gene sequence: CDR1 GEAIGNYY, CDR2 EKD. This CDR3 is built from 18 residues. V lost 0 bases to trimming and J lost 0 bases; unmatched junction nucleotides: 11. DNA of the CDR3: TGTGCCTGTGACACCAGGCCTGGGGGAACGTGGTACACCGATAAACTCATCTTT. Protein sequence: CACDTRPGGTWYTDKLIF.

As for this clone: TCRdb has a much larger clone's protein, which differs at residue 22 from the translation of this DNA, likely because of a read error; what is shown is the protein translated from the DNA. The V gene is TRDV1; the J gene was not called; TRDD3 is taken as the D call from the table, unchecked against the DNA. The CDR3 contains 23 residues. The germline V gene encodes CDR1 TSWWSYY and CDR2 QGS. The CDR3 DNA reads as TGTGCTCTTGGGGAACTTACCCTTTCCGGCAGTCCTGGGGGCTACAAGTACACCGATAAACTCACCTTT. It specifies CALGELTLSGSPGGYKYTDKLTF.

This clone has just a few counts. A single base is all that separates this from a far larger clone, so a read error is likely. Other DNA sequences in the sample encode the same CDR3. The V and J genes are TRDV1 and TRDJ1; 8 positions agree with TRDD3. Germline assignment: CDR1 TSWWSYY and CDR2 QGS. V dropped 3 bases and J dropped 2; count of bases not matched to a gene: 35. CDR3 length: 25 amino acids. In DNA form, the CDR3 reads TGTGCTCTTGGGGACTCTCCTACAACGGAACCCCAACCCCGTACTGGGGGGTTACCAACCGATAAACTCATCTTT. Amino acid sequence: CALGDSPTTEPQPRTGGLPTDKLIF.

Remarks on this clone: This DNA translates differently at residue 16 from the TCRdb protein, which is that of a much larger clone; a read error is likely, and the protein shown is the DNA's own translation. This chain connects TRDV1 to TRDJ1; 10 bases agree with TRDD3. TCRdb does not report a J gene; here it was assigned by matching the DNA to germline references. In germline, CDR1 is TSWWSYY, CDR2 QGS. This CDR3 has 21 residues. The CDR3 DNA reads TGTGCTCTTGGGGAAATTGGCCTAAATACCCTTACTGGGGGATGTGCCGACAAACTCATCTTT. It encodes CALGEIGLNTLTGGCADKLIF.

With regard to this clone: TCRdb assigns this DNA the protein of a much larger clone, which departs from its translation at residue 11; this likely reflects a read error, and the protein shown comes from translating the DNA. J is TRDJ1 and V is TRDV1; 7 bases are shared with TRDD3. Trimming removed 2 bases from V and 0 bases from J; junction bases left unmatched: 27. CDR1 TSWWSYY and CDR2 QGS come from the germline V gene. The CDR3 is 23 amino acids. The CDR3 here is CALGEVLAPLEGYPGPYTDKLIF. CDR3 nucleotide sequence: TGTGCTCTTGGGGAAGTTCTGGCTCCCCTTGAGGGATACCCTGGGCCCTACACCGATAAACTCATCTTT.

This clone showed up many times. The protein in TCRdb stems from a much larger clone and differs at residue 14 from this DNA's translation, likely a read error; here the protein is translated from the DNA. The chain employs TRDV1 and TRDJ1; 9 bases agree with TRDD3. Losses at the gene ends were 2 bases for V and 0 bases for J; bases not matched to a gene: 31. This CDR3 is built from 25 residues. Germline V lookup: CDR1 TSWWSYY, CDR2 QGS. CDR3 region: CALGELPFTRTGGHARRLYTDKLIF. The CDR3 DNA follows: TGTGCTCTTGGGGAATTACCTTTCACAAGGACTGGGGGACACGCGCGCCGACTGTACACCGATAAACTCATCTTT.

Turning to this clone: TCRdb pairs this DNA with a much larger clone's protein that differs at residue 13, likely a read error; the protein shown was translated from the DNA. The chain carries TRDV2 and TRDJ1; TRDD2 might be the D (6 bases). CDR1 is GEAIGNYY, CDR2 EKD, per germline. The CDR3 contains 14 residues. The CDR3 sequence: CACDFLADTDKLTF. CDR3 in DNA: TGTGCCTGTGATTTCCTAGCGGACACCGATAAACTCACCTTT.